This passage covers 3 T cell receptor beta chains from one sample sequenced in a study of breast tumors, draining lymph nodes, adjacent tissues. Via MiXCR, TCRdb re-called the multiplex PCR reads, giving one row per CDR3 protein. The repertoire holds about 21,000 distinct CDR3 sequences, with roughly 50% as singletons. Input material: breast tumor tissue. These receptors came from a female donor with breast cancer. Some clones in this sample may be carry-over from other donors' samples.

The gene calls are TRBV7-9 and TRBJ1-1; D gene ambiguous. In germline, CDR1 is SEHNR, CDR2 FQNEAQ (reference sequence). Trimming pared 0 bases from V and 7 bases from J, leaving 6 bases between. The CDR3 is 12 residues long. CDR3 sequence: CASSLAALEAFF. The DNA of the CDR3 is TGTGCCAGCAGCTTAGCGGCCCTTGAAGCTTTCTTT. The whole variable domain, remainder taken from reference TRBV7-9 and TRBJ1-1, is DTGVSQNPRHKITKRGQNVTFRCDPISEHNRLYWYRQTLGQGPEFLTYFQNEAQLEKSRLLSDRFSAERPKGSFSTLEIQRTEQGDSAMYLCASSLAALEAFFGQGTRLTVV.

Details on this clonotype: A much larger clone is a single base away; this may be a read error. The chain is built from TRBV6-6 and TRBJ2-7, with 10 bases aligning to TRBD2. J lost 2 bases, V lost 5 bases, and 9 bases had no gene match. The germline CDR1 and CDR2 sequences are MNHNY and SVGAGI (reference sequence). This CDR3 contains 16 residues. For the CDR3, the DNA is TGTGCCAGCAGTCCCGCCGGACTAGCGGCCGCCTACGAGCAGTACTTC. This gives the protein CASSPAGLAAAYEQYF.

The V gene is TRBV19, the J gene TRBJ2-6, with TRBD2 matching 8 bases. The CDR3 length is 15 residues. V shed 3 bases, J shed 2 bases, and the junction held 0 bases outside the gene matches. From germline, CDR1 is LNHDA and CDR2 SQIVND (reference sequence). The chain's CDR3 is CASSIGRAGANVLTF. CDR3 sequence (DNA): TGTGCCAGTAGTATCGGGAGGGCTGGGGCCAACGTCCTGACTTTC.